Listed below are T cell receptor beta chains from one sample, sequenced in a study of regulatory T cells in long-lasting Graves disease. TCRdb itself ran the multiplex PCR reads through MiXCR, one entry per CDR3 protein. This table holds about 470,000 distinct CDR3 sequences, more than 13% found once. Separately, the same data were catalogued under a study of T cells in Graves' hyperthyroidism and ophthalmopathy.

The source was peripheral blood mononuclear cells (PBMCs), collected at new diagnosis, from a patient treated with antithyroid drugs. These receptors were collected from a woman in her twenties or thirties with Graves disease. Each CDR3 is given with its conserved first and last residue. A D gene is named only where the DNA matches it firmly. Some rows have no size entry. The others give once, few or many, or a class for an expanded clone.

v_call,clone_size,d_call,j_call,cdr3_aa,cdr3_nt
TRBV5-8,many,NA,TRBJ2-3,CASSPRQASITDTQYF,TGTGCCAGCAGCCCCCGACAGGCTTCTATCACAGATACGCAGTATTTT
TRBV3-1,many,TRBD2,TRBJ2-3,CASSHLAGAPDTQYF,TGTGCCAGCAGCCATTTAGCGGGAGCCCCAGATACGCAGTATTTT
TRBV29-1,NA,NA,TRBJ1-2,CSVAGSIGYTF,TGCAGCGTTGCAGGAAGTATAGGCTACACCTTC
TRBV30,many,NA,TRBJ2-1,CAWSLWASPYNEQFF,TGTGCCTGGAGCCTGTGGGCTAGCCCCTACAATGAGCAGTTCTTC
TRBV12-3/TRBV12-4,NA,TRBD1,TRBJ2-3,CASRSRTGVRTDTQYF,TGTGCCAGCAGATCCAGGACAGGGGTAAGGACAGATACGCAGTATTTT
TRBV9,few,NA,TRBJ2-7,CASSVTALTFYEQYF,TGTGCCAGCAGCGTAACCGCGCTCACCTTTTACGAGCAGTACTTC
TRBV12-3/TRBV12-4,many,NA,TRBJ2-1,CASRSPGDNEQFF,TGTGCCAGCAGAAGCCCCGGGGACAATGAGCAGTTCTTC
TRBV12-3/TRBV12-4,many,TRBD1,TRBJ1-2,CASSFGTVHTF,TGTGCCAGCAGTTTTGGGACAGTCCACACCTTC
TRBV18,few,NA,TRBJ2-5,CASSPDQDRTGTQYF,TGTGCCAGCTCTCCGGATCAGGACAGAACAGGGACCCAGTACTTC
TRBV7-6,NA,NA,TRBJ1-1,CASSPTGQRNTEAFF,TGTGCCAGCAGCCCCACGGGACAAAGGAACACTGAAGCTTTCTTT
TRBV7-2,many,TRBD2,TRBJ2-7,CASSLASGNYEQYF,TGTGCCAGCAGCTTAGCTAGCGGGAATTACGAGCAGTACTTC
TRBV18,many,TRBD2,TRBJ2-5,CASSEGRLAEETQYF,TGTGCCAGCTCGGAGGGCAGACTAGCGGAAGAGACCCAGTACTTC
TRBV12-3/TRBV12-4,many,TRBD2,TRBJ2-1,CASSSGREGSEQFF,TGTGCCAGCAGTTCCGGGCGGGAGGGTTCTGAGCAGTTCTTC
TRBV5-1,NA,NA,TRBJ1-5,CASSLDPRSSSNQPQHF,TGCGCCAGCAGCTTGGACCCACGGTCCAGTAGCAATCAGCCCCAGCATTTT
TRBV18,many,NA,TRBJ2-7,CASSSVPSRDISYEQYF,TGTGCCAGCTCCTCTGTTCCGAGCCGGGACATCTCCTACGAGCAGTACTTC
TRBV5-6,NA,NA,TRBJ1-6,CSSSPGHPAGPLHF,TGTTCCAGCAGCCCGGGACACCCAGCTGGACCCCTCCACTTT
TRBV4-2,many,NA,TRBJ2-3,CASSQGGGLRRNTDTQYF,TGTGCCAGCAGCCAAGGGGGAGGACTTCGGCGCAACACAGATACGCAGTATTTT
TRBV24-1,NA,NA,TRBJ2-1,CATSDAEGAGVRNEQFF,TGTGCCACCAGTGATGCCGAGGGGGCGGGAGTGCGAAATGAGCAGTTCTTC
TRBV3-1,many,TRBD1,TRBJ1-1,CASSRTPGQGGTEAFF,TGTGCCAGCAGCCGTACTCCGGGACAGGGGGGCACTGAAGCTTTCTTT
TRBV6-1,NA,NA,TRBJ2-2,CASSPAGAGNTGELFF,TGTGCCAGCAGCCCCGCCGGGGCAGGGAACACCGGGGAGCTGTTTTTT
TRBV11-1,NA,TRBD2,TRBJ2-7,CASSFGRESSYEQYF,TGTGCCAGCAGCTTCGGGAGGGAGAGCTCCTACGAGCAGTACTTC
TRBV12-3/TRBV12-4,NA,NA,TRBJ1-4,CASSNLGGKEKLFF,TGTGCCAGCAGTAACCTTGGGGGGAAAGAAAAACTGTTTTTT
TRBV19,many,NA,TRBJ1-1,CASGKGDKVNTEAFF,TGTGCCAGTGGCAAAGGGGACAAGGTGAACACTGAAGCTTTCTTT
TRBV3-1,many,TRBD1,TRBJ2-7,CASSQVWTGNYEQYF,TGTGCCAGCAGCCAAGTTTGGACAGGGAACTACGAGCAGTACTTC
TRBV5-1,many,TRBD1,TRBJ1-2,CASTSTGGNYGYTF,TGCGCCAGCACCTCGACAGGGGGGAACTATGGCTACACCTTC
TRBV11-2,many,TRBD2,TRBJ2-1,CASTEPGTSGNEQFF,TGTGCCAGCACCGAACCTGGGACTAGCGGGAATGAGCAGTTCTTC